These T cell receptor beta chains were read from a single sample in a study of shared clonotypes between healthy human individuals. Clones were read by immunoSEQ multiplex PCR, and TCRdb kept only the in-frame ones, dropping some. In the table there are a few million clones, approximately 93% of which are singletons. Input material: naive CD4+ T cells from PBMCs. Receptor source: a man between 18 and 35 years old in good health. Some clones in this sample may be carry-over from other donors' samples. CDR3s include the opening cysteine and the closing phenylalanine or tryptophan. D genes are given only for firm matches. Clone size appears in some rows only: once, few, many, or a class for an expanded clone.

D	J	V	size	CDR3	DNA
TRBD2	TRBJ2-7	TRBV2	.	CASRLLAGGLIEQYF	TGTGCCAGCAGACTACTAGCGGGAGGGCTCATAGAGCAGTACTTC
.	TRBJ1-4	TRBV4-3	.	CASSQEFSGGSEEKLFF	TGCGCCAGCAGCCAAGAGTTTTCCGGGGGTTCCGAAGAAAAACTGTTTTTT
.	TRBJ1-1	TRBV18	once	CASSTDRNTEAFF	TGTGCCAGCTCAACGGACAGGAACACTGAAGCTTTCTTT
.	TRBJ2-6	TRBV7-2	.	CAVWMGGHSGANVLTF	TGTGCCGTCTGGATGGGGGGTCACTCTGGGGCCAACGTCCTGACTTTC
.	TRBJ1-4	TRBV6-6	.	CASSPSSVNEKLFF	TGTGCCAGCAGCCCAAGTTCCGTGAATGAAAAACTGTTTTTT
.	TRBJ1-5	TRBV6-1	.	CASSESGYSNQPQHF	TGTGCCAGCAGTGAATCTGGTTATAGCAATCAGCCCCAGCATTTT
.	TRBJ2-3	TRBV7-9	.	CASSFSPDTQYF	TGTGCCAGCAGCTTCAGTCCAGATACGCAGTATTTT
.	TRBJ1-1	TRBV4-3	.	CASSQRASEVTEAFF	TGCGCCAGCAGCCAAAGGGCCAGCGAAGTAACTGAAGCTTTCTTT
TRBD2	TRBJ2-3	TRBV11-2	.	CASSQLAGESTDMQYF	TGTGCCAGCAGCCAGCTCGCGGGAGAGAGCACAGATATGCAGTATTTT
.	TRBJ2-7	TRBV6-6	once	CASSYTRQPEQYF	TGTGCCAGCAGTTACACTAGACAACCCGAGCAGTACTTC
.	TRBJ2-5	TRBV6-5	once	CASSYPEDVWKTQYF	TGTGCCAGCAGTTACCCGGAAGACGTCTGGAAGACCCAGTACTTC
.	TRBJ1-2	TRBV5-4	.	CASSTAGRVGYTF	TGTGCCAGCAGCACGGCGGGACGCGTTGGCTACACCTTC
.	TRBJ1-1	TRBV5-1	.	CASSLGETNTEAFF	TGCGCCAGCAGCTTGGGGGAGACGAACACTGAAGCTTTCTTT
.	TRBJ2-5	TRBV6-6	.	CASTRGGVETQYF	TGTGCCAGCACCCGCGGCGGGGTTGAGACCCAGTACTTC
.	TRBJ2-7	TRBV28	.	CASSQIITYEQYF	TGTGCCAGCAGCCAAATTATAACCTACGAGCAGTACTTC
.	TRBJ2-5	TRBV2	.	CASSWGASQETQYF	TGTGCCAGCAGCTGGGGAGCAAGCCAAGAGACCCAGTACTTC
.	TRBJ1-2	TRBV11-2	.	CASSFGHGPYGYTF	TGTGCCAGCAGCTTTGGACACGGCCCCTATGGCTACACCTTC
TRBD1	TRBJ2-3	TRBV19	.	CASSARHRGRRTDTQYF	TGTGCCAGTAGTGCCCGTCACAGGGGGCGGAGGACAGATACGCAGTATTTT
TRBD1	TRBJ2-7	TRBV5-1	.	CASSSPQGSYEQYF	TGCGCCAGCAGCTCACCACAGGGGTCCTACGAGCAGTACTTC
TRBD2	TRBJ2-3	TRBV29-1	.	CSVRGRVTDTQYF	TGCAGTGTCCGCGGGAGGGTGACAGATACGCAGTATTTT
TRBD2	TRBJ2-4	TRBV28	.	CASSFGGALNIQYF	TGTGCCAGCAGTTTCGGGGGGGCGCTCAACATTCAGTACTTC
.	TRBJ1-3	TRBV15	.	CATSRSRTVVHFWGNTIYF	TGTGCCACCAGCAGATCTCGGACAGTGGTGCACTTTTGGGGCAACACCATATATTTT
TRBD1	TRBJ2-1	TRBV29-1	.	CSVWTGGYDEQFF	TGCAGCGTTTGGACAGGGGGATACGATGAGCAGTTCTTC
.	TRBJ2-7	TRBV11-2	once	CASSLVSSLYSSYEQYF	TGTGCCAGCAGCTTGGTATCCAGTCTCTATAGCTCCTACGAGCAGTACTTC
.	TRBJ2-7	TRBV2	.	CASNSPPPISYEQYF	TGTGCCAGCAACTCGCCCCCCCCGATCTCCTACGAGCAGTACTTC
TRBD2	TRBJ2-7	TRBV6-5	.	CASRRGLAGEYEQYF	TGTGCCAGCAGGCGTGGACTAGCGGGAGAATACGAGCAGTACTTC
.	TRBJ2-7	TRBV5-1	once	CASSLSGTLSYEQYF	TGCGCCAGCAGCTTGTCCGGGACACTCTCCTACGAGCAGTACTTC
TRBD2	TRBJ2-2	TRBV9	.	CASSVGLAGTGELFF	TGTGCCAGCAGCGTGGGACTAGCGGGGACCGGGGAGCTGTTTTTT
.	TRBJ1-2	TRBV2	.	CASRGGRNNYGYTF	TGTGCCAGCAGGGGGGGGCGGAATAACTATGGCTACACCTTC
TRBD1	TRBJ2-4	TRBV10-3	.	CAISEPGQGAKNIQYF	TGTGCCATCAGTGAACCGGGACAGGGGGCCAAAAACATTCAGTACTTC
.	TRBJ1-3	TRBV14	.	CASSQATGTAGNTIYF	TGTGCCAGCAGCCAGGCTACCGGGACGGCTGGAAACACCATATATTTT
TRBD2	TRBJ2-1	TRBV27	.	CASSLVPGLGGIPYNEQFF	TGTGCCAGCAGTTTAGTCCCCGGACTGGGGGGGATTCCCTACAATGAGCAGTTCTTC
.	TRBJ1-5	TRBV6-5	.	CASGIEQPQHF	TGTGCCAGCGGTATAGAACAGCCCCAGCATTTT
.	TRBJ1-5	TRBV28	.	CASCDPGRELYQPQHF	TGTGCCAGCTGTGATCCGGGACGGGAATTATATCAGCCCCAGCATTTT
.	TRBJ2-3	TRBV7-3	.	CASSARPGHTQYF	TGTGCCAGCAGCGCCCGGCCTGGGCATACGCAGTATTTT
.	TRBJ2-1	TRBV29-1	.	CSAGRGGMGANEQFF	TGCAGCGCCGGAAGAGGGGGGATGGGGGCCAATGAGCAGTTCTTC
TRBD1	TRBJ2-7	TRBV29-1	.	CSVLNTGTGGSNEQYF	TGCAGCGTCCTAAACACCGGGACAGGGGGGAGCAACGAGCAGTACTTC
TRBD1	TRBJ1-1	TRBV7-8	.	CASSTGEWNTEAFF	TGTGCCAGCAGCACAGGGGAGTGGAACACTGAAGCTTTCTTT
TRBD1	TRBJ2-3	TRBV7-2	.	CASSARTGSDTQYF	TGTGCCAGCAGCGCCCGGACAGGGTCAGATACGCAGTATTTT
.	TRBJ1-2	TRBV9	.	CASTPTSRDGYTF	TGTGCCAGCACCCCAACCTCGAGGGATGGCTACACCTTC